This T cell receptor beta chain came from a study of cytomegalovirus exposure and HLA in healthy donors. On the study more broadly: The Caucasian-associated ancestry cluster held roughly 81% of around 380 genotyped donors. Study-level results: Accounts indicate the classifier identified cytomegalovirus status with strong specificity and sensitivity. A missense variant in DCLRE1C was later tied to TCR beta V- and J-gene trimming. Donor immune exposure was known only as CMV serostatus.

60 Vbeta and 13 Jbeta primers were used in PCR. Only in-frame clones appear in the TCRdb table, and some are missing; sequencing was by immunoSEQ multiplex PCR. In the table there are approximately 92,000 clones, approximately 71% of which are singletons. In this sample, this clone turned up a few times. Its antigen is as yet unknown. Sequencing input: PBMCs. The clonotype was recovered from a man in his fifties in good health and CMV-seronegative.

Here the CDR3 reads CASSPQFPTDTQYF. The CDR3, as DNA: TGTGCCAGCAGCCCCCAGTTCCCCACAGATACGCAGTATTTT. The chain is built from TRBV11-2 and TRBJ2-3; unclear D gene. Germline CDR1 and CDR2: SGHAT and FQNNGV. V was cut by 5 bases and J by 2 bases, with 11 bases left in between. CDR3 length: 14 amino acids. Full variable domain (outside the CDR3, taken from reference TRBV11-2 and TRBJ2-3): EAGVAQSPRYKIIEKRQSVAFWCNPISGHATLYWYQQILGQGPKLLIQFQNNGVVDDSQLPKDRFSAERLKGVDSTLKIQPAKLEDSAVYLCASSPQFPTDTQYFGPGTRLTVL.